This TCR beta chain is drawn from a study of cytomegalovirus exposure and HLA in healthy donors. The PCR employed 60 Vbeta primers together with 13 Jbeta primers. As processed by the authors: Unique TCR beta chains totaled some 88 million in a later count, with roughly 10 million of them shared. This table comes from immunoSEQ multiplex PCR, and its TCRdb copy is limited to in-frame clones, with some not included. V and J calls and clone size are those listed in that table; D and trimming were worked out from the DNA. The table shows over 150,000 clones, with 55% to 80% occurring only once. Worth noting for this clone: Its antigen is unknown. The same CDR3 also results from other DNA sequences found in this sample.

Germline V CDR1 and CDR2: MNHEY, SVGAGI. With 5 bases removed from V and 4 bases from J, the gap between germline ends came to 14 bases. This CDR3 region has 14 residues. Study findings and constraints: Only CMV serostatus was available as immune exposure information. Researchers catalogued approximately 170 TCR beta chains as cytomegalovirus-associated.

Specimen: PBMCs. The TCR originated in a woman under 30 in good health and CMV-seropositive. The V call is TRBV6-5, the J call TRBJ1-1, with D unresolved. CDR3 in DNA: TGTGCCAGCAGTGCATACTTGGGAGGCACTGAAGCTTTCTTT. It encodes CASSAYLGGTEAFF.